The rows below give T cell receptor beta chains drawn from one sample of a study of blood T cells in healthy people across ages. MiXCR was run by TCRdb on the 5' RACE reads, yielding one entry per CDR3 protein. The repertoire holds approximately 780,000 distinct CDR3 sequences, with roughly 25% as singletons. This sample was also put to use in a study of T cells of mothers and their children.

The specimen was blood. These receptors came from a boy aged 5-17 years in good health. CDR3s leave out the opening cysteine and the closing phenylalanine or tryptophan.

TRBV20-1	TRBJ1-1	SARAGTENTEAF
TRBV19	TRBJ1-1	ASSIGVNTEAF
TRBV7-9	TRBJ1-4	ASSLEGHLATNEKLF
TRBV6-1	TRBJ2-7	ASSSHRVNGANEQY
TRBV7-8	TRBJ2-1	ASSLGAGTETDNEQF
TRBV3-1	TRBJ2-3	ASRPTSVGTDTQY
TRBV30	TRBJ2-4	AWRETKNIQY
TRBV28	TRBJ2-7	ASAGSYEQY
TRBV4-1	TRBJ1-1	ASSQDGQEAF
TRBV29-1	TRBJ1-2	SVEGPQGAKGYT
TRBV29-1	TRBJ1-4	SAKFGVGEKLF
TRBV20-1	TRBJ1-4	STTRDRNEKLF
TRBV20-1	TRBJ1-1	SAITAFGTEAF
TRBV6-6	TRBJ2-7	ASSKTSGGSYEQY
TRBV30	TRBJ2-7	ACRLAGTPREQY
TRBV5-1	TRBJ1-2	ASSLDLQENYGYT
TRBV30	TRBJ2-5	AWGGTGQETQY
TRBV3-1	TRBJ2-5	ASSQTPQDSQETQY
TRBV2	TRBJ1-1	ASGDSVNTEAF
TRBV20-1	TRBJ2-2	SARDLAVGNAGELF
TRBV6-2/TRBV6-3	TRBJ2-3	ASSSGQGTTDTQY
TRBV12-3/TRBV12-4	TRBJ2-7	ASSFQVGGSTKQY
TRBV5-1	TRBJ2-1	ASSRFWGSYNEQF
TRBV6-6	TRBJ1-5	ASSYEGGRNQPQH
TRBV27	TRBJ2-1	ATQRGTDYNEQF
TRBV9	.	ASSVTGTGGETQY
TRBV25-1	TRBJ1-3	ASSDSSSGNTVY
TRBV4-1	TRBJ2-7	ASSQDGAAAYEQY
TRBV20-1	TRBJ2-5	SAPEASPNPEETQY
TRBV7-9	TRBJ2-5	ASSLRRARETQY
TRBV6-1	TRBJ2-7	ASAIRESYEQY